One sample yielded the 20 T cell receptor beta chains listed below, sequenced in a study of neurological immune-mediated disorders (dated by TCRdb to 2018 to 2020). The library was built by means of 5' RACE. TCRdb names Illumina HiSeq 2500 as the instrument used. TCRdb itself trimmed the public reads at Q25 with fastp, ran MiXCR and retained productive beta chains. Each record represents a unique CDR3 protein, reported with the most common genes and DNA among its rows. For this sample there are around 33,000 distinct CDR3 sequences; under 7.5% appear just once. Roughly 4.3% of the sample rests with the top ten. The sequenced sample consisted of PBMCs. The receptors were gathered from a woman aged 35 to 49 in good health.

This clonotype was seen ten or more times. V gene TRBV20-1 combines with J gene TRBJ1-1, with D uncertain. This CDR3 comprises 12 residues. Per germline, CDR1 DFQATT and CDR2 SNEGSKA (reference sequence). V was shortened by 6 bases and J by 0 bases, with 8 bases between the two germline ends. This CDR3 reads CSAALLNTEAFF. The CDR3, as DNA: TGCAGTGCCGCTCTATTGAACACTGAAGCTTTCTTT.

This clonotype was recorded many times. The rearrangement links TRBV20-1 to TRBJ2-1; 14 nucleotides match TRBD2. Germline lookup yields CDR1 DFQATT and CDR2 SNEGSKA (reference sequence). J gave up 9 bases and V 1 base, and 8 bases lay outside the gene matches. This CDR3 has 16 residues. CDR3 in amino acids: CSARAPGLAGASEQFF. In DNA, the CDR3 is TGCAGTGCTAGAGCTCCGGGACTAGCGGGAGCCAGTGAGCAGTTCTTC.

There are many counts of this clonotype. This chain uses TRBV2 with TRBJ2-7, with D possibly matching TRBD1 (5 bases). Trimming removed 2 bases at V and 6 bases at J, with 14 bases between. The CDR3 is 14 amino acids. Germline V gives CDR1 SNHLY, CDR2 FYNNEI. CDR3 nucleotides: TGTGCCAGCAGTGAAATCAGGGTCCTGGGCGAGCAGTACGTC. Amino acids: CASSEIRVLGEQYV.

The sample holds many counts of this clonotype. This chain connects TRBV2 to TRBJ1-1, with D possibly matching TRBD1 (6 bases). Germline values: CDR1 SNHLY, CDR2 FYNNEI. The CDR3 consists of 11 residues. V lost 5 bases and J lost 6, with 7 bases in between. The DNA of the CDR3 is TGTGCCAGCAGTACAGGGTCTGAAGCTTTCTTT. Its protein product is CASSTGSEAFF.

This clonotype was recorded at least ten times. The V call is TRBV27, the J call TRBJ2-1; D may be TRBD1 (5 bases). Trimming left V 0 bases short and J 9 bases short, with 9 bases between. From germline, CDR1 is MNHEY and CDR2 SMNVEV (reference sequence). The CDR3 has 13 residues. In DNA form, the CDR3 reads TGTGCCAGCAGTTTATCATGGGGCGTTGAGCAGTTCTTC. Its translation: CASSLSWGVEQFF.

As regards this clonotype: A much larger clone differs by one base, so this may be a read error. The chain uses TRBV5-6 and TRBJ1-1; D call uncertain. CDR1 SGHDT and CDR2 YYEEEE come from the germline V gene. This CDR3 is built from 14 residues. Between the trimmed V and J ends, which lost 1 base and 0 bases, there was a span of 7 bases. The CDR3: CASSLLSMNTEAFF. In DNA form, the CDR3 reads TGTGCCAGCAGCTTGCTCAGCATGAACACTGAAGCTTTCTTT.

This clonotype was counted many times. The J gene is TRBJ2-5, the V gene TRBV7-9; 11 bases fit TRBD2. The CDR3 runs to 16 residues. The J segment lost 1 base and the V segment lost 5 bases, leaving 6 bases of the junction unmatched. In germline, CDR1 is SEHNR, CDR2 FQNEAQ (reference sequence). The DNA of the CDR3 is TGTGCCAGCAGCCATAGCGGGGGGGTCCTCCAAGAGACCCAGTACTTC. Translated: CASSHSGGVLQETQYF.

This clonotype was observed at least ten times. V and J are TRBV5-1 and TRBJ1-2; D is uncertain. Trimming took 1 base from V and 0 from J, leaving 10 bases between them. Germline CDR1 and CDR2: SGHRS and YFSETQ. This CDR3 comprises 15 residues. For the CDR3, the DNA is TGCGCCAGCAGCTTGAATATCTTTTCTAACTATGGCTACACCTTC. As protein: CASSLNIFSNYGYTF.

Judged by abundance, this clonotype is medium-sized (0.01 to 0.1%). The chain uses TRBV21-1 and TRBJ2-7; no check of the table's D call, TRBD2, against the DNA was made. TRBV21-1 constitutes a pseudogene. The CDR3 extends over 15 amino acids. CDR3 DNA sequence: TGTGCCAGCAGCAAAGCGTTTCCAGGGAGGTGCGAGCAGTACTTC. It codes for CASSKAFPGRCEQYF.

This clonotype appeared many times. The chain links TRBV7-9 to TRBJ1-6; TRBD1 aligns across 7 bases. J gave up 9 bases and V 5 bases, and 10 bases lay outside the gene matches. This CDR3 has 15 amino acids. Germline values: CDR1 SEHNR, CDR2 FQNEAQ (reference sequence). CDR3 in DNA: TGTGCCAGCAGCACCGAATACAGGGGAAGTTCACCCCTCCACTTT. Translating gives CASSTEYRGSSPLHF.

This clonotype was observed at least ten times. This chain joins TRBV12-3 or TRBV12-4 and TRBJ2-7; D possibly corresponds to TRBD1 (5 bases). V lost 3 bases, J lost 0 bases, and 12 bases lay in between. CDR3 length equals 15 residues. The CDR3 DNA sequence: TGTGCCAGCAGTTTTCGACAGAGCTACTCCTACGAGCAGTACTTC. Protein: CASSFRQSYSYEQYF.

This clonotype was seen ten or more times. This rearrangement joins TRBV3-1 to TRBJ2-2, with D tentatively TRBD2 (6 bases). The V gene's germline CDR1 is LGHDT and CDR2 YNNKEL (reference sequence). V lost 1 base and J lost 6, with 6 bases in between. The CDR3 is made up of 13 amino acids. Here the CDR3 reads CASSQGRAGELFF. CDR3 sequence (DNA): TGTGCCAGCAGCCAAGGGAGGGCCGGGGAGCTGTTTTTT. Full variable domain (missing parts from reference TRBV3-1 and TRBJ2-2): DTAVSQTPKYLVTQMGNDKSIKCEQNLGHDTMYWYKQDSKKFLKIMFSYNNKELIINETVPNRFSPKSPDKAHLNLHINSLELGDSAVYFCASSQGRAGELFFGEGSRLTVL.

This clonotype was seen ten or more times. The CDR3 reads CASSLSLGLGNTEAFF. As DNA, the CDR3 is TGTGCCAGCAGTTTATCGTTAGGACTCGGAAACACTGAAGCTTTCTTT. This chain connects TRBV27 to TRBJ1-1; no firm D call. CDR1 and CDR2 from the germline V gene are MNHEY and SMNVEV (reference sequence). The germline V and J ends were trimmed by 0 bases and 2 bases, with 13 bases remaining between them. The CDR3 length is 16 residues.

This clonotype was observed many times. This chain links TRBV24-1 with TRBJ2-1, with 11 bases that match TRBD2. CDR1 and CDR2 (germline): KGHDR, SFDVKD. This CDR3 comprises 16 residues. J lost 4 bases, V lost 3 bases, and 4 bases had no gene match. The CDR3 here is CATSDIAGGRYNEQFF. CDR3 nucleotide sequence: TGTGCCACCAGTGATATAGCGGGGGGGCGGTACAATGAGCAGTTCTTC.

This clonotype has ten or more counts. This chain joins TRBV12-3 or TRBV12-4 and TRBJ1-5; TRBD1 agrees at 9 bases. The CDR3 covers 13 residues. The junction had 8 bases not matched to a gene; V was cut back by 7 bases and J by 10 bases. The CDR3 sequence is CASTNGQGTPQHF. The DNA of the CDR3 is TGTGCCAGCACCAACGGACAGGGGACCCCCCAGCATTTT.

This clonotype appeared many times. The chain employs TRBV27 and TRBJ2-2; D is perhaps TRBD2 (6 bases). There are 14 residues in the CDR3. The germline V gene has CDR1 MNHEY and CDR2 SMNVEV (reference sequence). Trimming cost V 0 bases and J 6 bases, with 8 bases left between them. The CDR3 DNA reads TGTGCCAGCAGTTTATCGTTAGCGGCCGGGGAGCTGTTTTTT. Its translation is CASSLSLAAGELFF.

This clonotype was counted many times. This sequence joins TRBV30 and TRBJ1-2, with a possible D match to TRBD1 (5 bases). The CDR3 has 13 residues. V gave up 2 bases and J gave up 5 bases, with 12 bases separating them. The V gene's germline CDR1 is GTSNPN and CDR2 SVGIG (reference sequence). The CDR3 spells CAWSRDRPYGYTF. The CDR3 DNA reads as TGTGCCTGGAGTAGGGACCGACCATATGGCTACACCTTC.

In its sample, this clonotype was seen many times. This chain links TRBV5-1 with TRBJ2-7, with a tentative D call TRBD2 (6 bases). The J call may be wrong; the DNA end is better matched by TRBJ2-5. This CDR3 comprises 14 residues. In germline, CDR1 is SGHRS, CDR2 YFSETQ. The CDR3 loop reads CASTGGEIQETQYF. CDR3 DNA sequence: TGCGCCAGCACTGGAGGGGAGATACAAGAGACCCAGTACTTC.

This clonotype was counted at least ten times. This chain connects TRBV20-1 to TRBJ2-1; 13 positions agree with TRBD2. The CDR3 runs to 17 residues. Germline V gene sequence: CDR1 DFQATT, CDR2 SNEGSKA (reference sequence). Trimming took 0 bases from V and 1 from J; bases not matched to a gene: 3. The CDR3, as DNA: TGCAGTGCTAGAGACCCGACTAGCGGGAGGTCCTACAATGAGCAGTTCTTC. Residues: CSARDPTSGRSYNEQFF.

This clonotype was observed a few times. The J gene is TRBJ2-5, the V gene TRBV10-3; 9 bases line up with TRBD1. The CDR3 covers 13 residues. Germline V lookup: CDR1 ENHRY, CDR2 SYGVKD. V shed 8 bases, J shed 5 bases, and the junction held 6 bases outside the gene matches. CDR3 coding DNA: TGTGCCATCGGGACAGGGTTGTTGGAGACCCAGTACTTC. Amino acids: CAIGTGLLETQYF.